The present T cell receptor (beta chain) was sequenced within a study of blood T cell repertoires in COVID-19. Study-level information: T cells, B-cell-depleted T cells, or PBMCs supplied cDNA or gDNA.

In the 2 weeks before study entry, exposed participants met a COVID-19 case, which was PCR-confirmed or clinician-diagnosed. The CDR3 contains 15 residues. V was clipped by 5 bases and J by 2 bases; unmatched bases: 6. Per germline, CDR1 PRHDT and CDR2 FYEKMQ (reference sequence). Original methodology: From reference gene primer amplification, estimates of nucleated cell counts were derived. The data were produced by immunoSEQ multiplex PCR, yet TCRdb's version contains in-frame clones alone and is incomplete. That table furnishes V, J and clone size, whereas the DNA furnished D and trimming. The repertoire has about 270,000 clones, around 93% of them found once; the top ten carry 2.5% to 3%.

The clonotype originates from a man in his forties who had been exposed to COVID-19. The rearrangement links TRBV13 to TRBJ2-1; TRBD1 matches 7 bases. The sequenced sample was PBMCs or T cells enriched from blood (not recorded which). CDR3 in DNA: TGTGCCAGCAGCCCCCCGGGACAGCCCTACAATGAGCAGTTCTTC. Residues: CASSPPGQPYNEQFF.